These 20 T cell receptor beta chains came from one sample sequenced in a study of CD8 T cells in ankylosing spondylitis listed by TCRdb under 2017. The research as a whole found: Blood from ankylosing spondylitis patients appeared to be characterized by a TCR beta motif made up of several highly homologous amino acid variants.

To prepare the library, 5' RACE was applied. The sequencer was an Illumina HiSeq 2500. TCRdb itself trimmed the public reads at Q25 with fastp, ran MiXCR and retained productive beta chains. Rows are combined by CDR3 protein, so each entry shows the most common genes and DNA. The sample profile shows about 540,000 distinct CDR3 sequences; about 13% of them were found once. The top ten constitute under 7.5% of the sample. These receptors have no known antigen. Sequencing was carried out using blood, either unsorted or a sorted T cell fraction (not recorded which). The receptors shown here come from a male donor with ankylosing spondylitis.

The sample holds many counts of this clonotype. The CDR3 DNA follows: TGTGCCAGCAGCTTGTTAACTAATCAGCCCCAGCATTTT. Encoded protein: CASSLLTNQPQHF. This chain joins TRBV5-5 and TRBJ1-5; D remains ambiguous. CDR3 length: 13 residues. V dropped 1 base and J dropped 4 bases, with 6 bases sitting between them. CDR1 is SGHKS, CDR2 YYEKEE, per germline (reference sequence). The whole variable domain, filled in from reference TRBV5-5 and TRBJ1-5, reads DAGVTQSPTHLIKTRGQQVTLRCSPISGHKSVSWYQQVLGQGPQFIFQYYEKEERGRGNFPDRFSARQFPNYSSELNVNALLLGDSALYLCASSLLTNQPQHFGDGTRLSIL.

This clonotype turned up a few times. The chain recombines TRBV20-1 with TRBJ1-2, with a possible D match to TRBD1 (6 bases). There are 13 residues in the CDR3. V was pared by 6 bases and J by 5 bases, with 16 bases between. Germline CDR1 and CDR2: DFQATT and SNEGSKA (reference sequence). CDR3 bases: TGCAGTGCCTGGGGGCAGGACACTTATGGCTACACCTTC. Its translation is CSAWGQDTYGYTF.

For the CDR3, the DNA is TGTGCCAGCAGTTGGGGGGGAAACACCATATATTTT. Its translation is CASSWGGNTIYF. The chain joins TRBV12-3 or TRBV12-4 to TRBJ1-3; tentative D call: TRBD1 (5 bases). The CDR3 runs 12 residues. V dropped 4 bases and J dropped 4 bases, with 5 bases sitting between them.

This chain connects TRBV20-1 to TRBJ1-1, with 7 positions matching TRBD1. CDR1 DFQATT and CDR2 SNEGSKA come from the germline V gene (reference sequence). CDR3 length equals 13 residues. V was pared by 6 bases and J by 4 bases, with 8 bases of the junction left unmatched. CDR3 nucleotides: TGCAGTGCCAGGGGGGGCTGGGGCACTGAAGCTTTCTTT. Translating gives CSARGGWGTEAFF.

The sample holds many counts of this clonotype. This CDR3 is CASTPGPFSYNEQFF. In DNA, the CDR3 is TGTGCCAGCACTCCGGGTCCGTTCAGTTACAATGAGCAGTTCTTC. This chain links TRBV27 with TRBJ2-1; D remains ambiguous. The germline V and J ends were trimmed by 7 bases and 4 bases, with 17 bases remaining between them. Germline CDR1 is MNHEY and CDR2 is SMNVEV (reference sequence). The CDR3 has 15 residues.

The CDR3 DNA sequence: TGTGCCATTGGCTGGAGGGGTGACTCCTACAATGAGCAGTTCTTC. This gives the protein CAIGWRGDSYNEQFF. The V call is TRBV7-7, the J call TRBJ2-1; tentatively, D is TRBD2 (6 bases). The CDR3 extends over 15 amino acids. The V gene lost 10 bases and the J gene lost 0 bases, with 16 bases spanning the gap. The germline gives CDR1 SSHAT, CDR2 FNYEAQ (reference sequence).

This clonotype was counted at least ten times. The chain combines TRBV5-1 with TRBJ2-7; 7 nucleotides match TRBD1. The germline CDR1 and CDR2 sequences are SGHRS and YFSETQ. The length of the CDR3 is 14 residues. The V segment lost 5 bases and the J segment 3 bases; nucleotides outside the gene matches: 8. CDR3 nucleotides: TGCGCCAGCAGGGGACAGTCAGCAGACTACGAGCAGTACTTC. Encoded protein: CASRGQSADYEQYF.

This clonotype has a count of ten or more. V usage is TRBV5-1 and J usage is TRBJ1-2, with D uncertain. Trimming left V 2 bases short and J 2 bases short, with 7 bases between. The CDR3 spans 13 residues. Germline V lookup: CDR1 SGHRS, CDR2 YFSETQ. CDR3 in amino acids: CASSFGQNYGYTF. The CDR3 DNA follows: TGCGCCAGCAGCTTTGGGCAGAACTATGGCTACACCTTC.

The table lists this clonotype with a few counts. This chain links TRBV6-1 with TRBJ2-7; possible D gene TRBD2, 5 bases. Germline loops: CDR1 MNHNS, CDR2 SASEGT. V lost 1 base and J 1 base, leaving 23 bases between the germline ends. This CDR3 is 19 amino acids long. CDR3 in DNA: TGTGCCAGCAGTGAAGGGGTCTTTTTTGTACGGGGTCCTTCCTACGAGCAGTACTTC. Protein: CASSEGVFFVRGPSYEQYF.

The CDR3 spells CASSLRGGAYGYTF. The CDR3 region has the DNA TGTGCCAGCAGTTTAAGGGGGGGCGCGTATGGCTACACCTTC. The J gene is TRBJ1-2, the V gene TRBV28; possibly TRBD1 for D (6 bases). Germline CDR1 reads MDHEN; CDR2 reads SYDVKM. V was cut by 2 bases and J by 5 bases, with 12 bases left in between. The CDR3 contains 14 residues.

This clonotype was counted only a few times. The CDR3 DNA sequence: TGCAGTGCTAGAGAGGCAGCCATGAACACTGAAGCTTTCTTT. Its translation: CSAREAAMNTEAFF. V and J are TRBV20-1 and TRBJ1-1, with unresolved D. Per the germline V gene, CDR1 is DFQATT and CDR2 is SNEGSKA (reference sequence). Trimming stripped 0 bases from V and 0 bases from J, with 8 bases between. The length of the CDR3 is 14 residues.

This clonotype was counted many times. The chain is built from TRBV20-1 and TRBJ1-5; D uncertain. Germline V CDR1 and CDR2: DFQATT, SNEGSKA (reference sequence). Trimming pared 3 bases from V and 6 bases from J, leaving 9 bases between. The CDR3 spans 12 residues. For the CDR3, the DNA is TGCAGTGCTAGTCGGAAATCTCAGCCCCAGCATTTT. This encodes CSASRKSQPQHF.

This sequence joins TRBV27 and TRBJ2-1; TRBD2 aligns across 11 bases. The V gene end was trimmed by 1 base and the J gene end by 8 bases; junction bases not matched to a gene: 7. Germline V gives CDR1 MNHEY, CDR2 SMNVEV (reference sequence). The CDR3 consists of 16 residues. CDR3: CASSLFPSGRRDEQFF. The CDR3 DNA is TGTGCCAGCAGTTTATTTCCTAGCGGGAGGCGGGATGAGCAGTTCTTC.

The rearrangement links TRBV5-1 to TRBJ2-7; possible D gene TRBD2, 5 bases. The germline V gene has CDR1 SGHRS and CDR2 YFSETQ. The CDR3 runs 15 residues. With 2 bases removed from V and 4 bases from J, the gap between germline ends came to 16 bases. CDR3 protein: CASSLGPTGSYEQYV. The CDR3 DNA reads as TGCGCCAGCAGCTTAGGACCCACGGGGAGTTACGAGCAGTACGTC.

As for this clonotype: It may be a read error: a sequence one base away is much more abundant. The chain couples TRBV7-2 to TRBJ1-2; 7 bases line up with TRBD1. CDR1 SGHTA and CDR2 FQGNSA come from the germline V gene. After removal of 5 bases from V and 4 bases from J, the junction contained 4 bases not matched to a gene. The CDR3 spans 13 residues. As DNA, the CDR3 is TGTGCCAGCAGCGCGGGACAGTCCTATGGCTACACCTTC. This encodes CASSAGQSYGYTF. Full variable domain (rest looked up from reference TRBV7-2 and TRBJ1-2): GAGVSQSPSNKVTEKGKDVELRCDPISGHTALYWYRQSLGQGLEFLIYFQGNSAPDKSGLPSDRFSAERTGGSVSTLTIQRTQQEDSAVYLCASSAGQSYGYTFGSGTRLTVV.

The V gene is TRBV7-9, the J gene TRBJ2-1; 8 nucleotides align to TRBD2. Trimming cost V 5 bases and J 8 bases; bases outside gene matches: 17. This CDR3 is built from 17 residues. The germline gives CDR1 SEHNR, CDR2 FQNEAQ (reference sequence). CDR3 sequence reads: CASSPRMGLGSEYEQFF. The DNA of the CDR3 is TGTGCCAGCAGCCCTCGGATGGGACTAGGATCGGAATATGAGCAGTTCTTC.

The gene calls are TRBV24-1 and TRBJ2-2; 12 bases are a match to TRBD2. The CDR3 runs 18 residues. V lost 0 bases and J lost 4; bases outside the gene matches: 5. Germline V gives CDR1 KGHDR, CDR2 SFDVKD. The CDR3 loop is CATSDLRLAGAVTGELFF. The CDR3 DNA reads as TGTGCCACCAGTGATTTGCGACTAGCGGGAGCGGTCACCGGGGAGCTGTTTTTT.

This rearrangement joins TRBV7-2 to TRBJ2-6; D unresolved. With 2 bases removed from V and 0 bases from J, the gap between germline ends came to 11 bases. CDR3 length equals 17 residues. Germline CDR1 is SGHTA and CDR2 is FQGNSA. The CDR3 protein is CASSLNYAVSGANVLTF. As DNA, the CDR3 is TGTGCCAGCAGCTTAAACTACGCGGTCTCTGGGGCCAACGTCCTGACTTTC.

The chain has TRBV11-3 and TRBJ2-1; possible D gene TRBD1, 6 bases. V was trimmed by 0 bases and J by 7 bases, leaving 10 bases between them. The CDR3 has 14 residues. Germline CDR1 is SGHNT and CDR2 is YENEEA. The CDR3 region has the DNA TGTGCCAGCAGCTTAGACTCCGGACAGAATGAGCAGTTCTTC. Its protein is CASSLDSGQNEQFF.

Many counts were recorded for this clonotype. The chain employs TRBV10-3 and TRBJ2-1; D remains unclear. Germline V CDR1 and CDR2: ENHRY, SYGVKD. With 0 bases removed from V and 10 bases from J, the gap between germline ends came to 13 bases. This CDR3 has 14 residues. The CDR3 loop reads CAISESGFLAEQFF. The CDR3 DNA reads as TGTGCCATCAGTGAGTCTGGCTTTCTGGCGGAGCAGTTCTTC.